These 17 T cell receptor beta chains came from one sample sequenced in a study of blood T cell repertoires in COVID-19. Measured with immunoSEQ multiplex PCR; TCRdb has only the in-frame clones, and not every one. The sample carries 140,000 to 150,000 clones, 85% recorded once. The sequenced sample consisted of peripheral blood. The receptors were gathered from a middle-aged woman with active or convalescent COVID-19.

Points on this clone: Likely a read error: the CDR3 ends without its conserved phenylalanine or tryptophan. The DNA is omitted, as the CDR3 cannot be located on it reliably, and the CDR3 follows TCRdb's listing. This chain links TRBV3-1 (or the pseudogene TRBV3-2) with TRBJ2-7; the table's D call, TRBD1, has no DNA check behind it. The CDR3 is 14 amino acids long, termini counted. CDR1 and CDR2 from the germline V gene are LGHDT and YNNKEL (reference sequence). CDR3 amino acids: CASSQESGPRGRWI.

CDR3 protein: CASSRRAIPPSLLAAASTEAFF. CDR3 coding DNA: TGTGCCAGCAGTCGACGGGCCATACCACCTAGCCTTCTAGCGGCGGCGTCCACTGAAGCTTTCTTT. V and J are TRBV6-6 and TRBJ1-1; D gene ambiguous. V gave up 5 bases and J gave up 4 bases, with 38 bases separating them. The CDR3 has 22 residues. CDR1 MNHNY and CDR2 SVGAGI come from the germline V gene (reference sequence).

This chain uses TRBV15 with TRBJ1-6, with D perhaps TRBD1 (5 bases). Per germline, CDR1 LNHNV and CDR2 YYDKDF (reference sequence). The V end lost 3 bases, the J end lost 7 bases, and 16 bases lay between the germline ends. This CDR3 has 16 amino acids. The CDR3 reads CATSRGGPALNSPLHF. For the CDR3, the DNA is TGTGCCACCAGCAGGGGGGGACCGGCGTTAAATTCACCCCTCCACTTT. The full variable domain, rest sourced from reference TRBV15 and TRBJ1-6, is DAMVIQNPRYQVTQFGKPVTLSCSQTLNHNVMYWYQQKSSQAPKLLFHYYDKDFNNEADTPDNFQSRRPNTSFCFLDIRSPGLGDTAMYLCATSRGGPALNSPLHFGNGTRLTVT.

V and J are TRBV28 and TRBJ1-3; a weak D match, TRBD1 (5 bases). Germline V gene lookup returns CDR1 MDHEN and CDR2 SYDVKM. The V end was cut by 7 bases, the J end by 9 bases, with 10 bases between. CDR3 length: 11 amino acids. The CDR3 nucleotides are TGTGCCAGCAAAGGGGAACGCACCATATATTTT. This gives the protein CASKGERTIYF.

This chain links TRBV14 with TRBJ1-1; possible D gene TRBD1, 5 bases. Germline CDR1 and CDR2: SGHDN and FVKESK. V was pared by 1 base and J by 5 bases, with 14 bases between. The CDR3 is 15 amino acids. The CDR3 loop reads CASSQGVGGGTEAFF. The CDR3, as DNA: TGTGCCAGCAGCCAAGGCGTCGGGGGAGGAACTGAAGCTTTCTTT.

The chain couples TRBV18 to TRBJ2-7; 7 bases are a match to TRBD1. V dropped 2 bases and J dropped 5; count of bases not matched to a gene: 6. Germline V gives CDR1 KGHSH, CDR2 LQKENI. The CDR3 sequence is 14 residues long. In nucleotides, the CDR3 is TGTGCCAGCTCACCAAGACAGGGTTACCACGAGCAGTACTTC. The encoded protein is CASSPRQGYHEQYF.

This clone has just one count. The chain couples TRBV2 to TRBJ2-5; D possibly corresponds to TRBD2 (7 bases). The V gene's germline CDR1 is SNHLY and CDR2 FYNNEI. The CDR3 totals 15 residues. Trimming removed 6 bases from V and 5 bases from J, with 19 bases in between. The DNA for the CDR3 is TGTGCCAGCAGGCAGGGGAGGGTCGCCGGGGAGACCCAGTACTTC. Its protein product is CASRQGRVAGETQYF.

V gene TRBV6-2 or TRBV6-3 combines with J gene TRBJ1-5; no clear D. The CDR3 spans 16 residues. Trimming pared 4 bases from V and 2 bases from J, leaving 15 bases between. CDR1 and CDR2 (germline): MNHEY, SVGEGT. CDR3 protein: CASSWTTGKRNQPQHF. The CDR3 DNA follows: TGTGCCAGCAGTTGGACGACCGGGAAGCGCAATCAGCCCCAGCATTTT.

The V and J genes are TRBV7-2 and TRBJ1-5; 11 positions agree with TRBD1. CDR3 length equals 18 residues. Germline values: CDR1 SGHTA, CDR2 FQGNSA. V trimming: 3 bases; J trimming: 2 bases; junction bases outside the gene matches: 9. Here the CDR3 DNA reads TGTGCCAGCAGCTTGGACAGGGGGCGTGGGAGGGGCAATCAGCCCCAGCATTTT. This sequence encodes CASSLDRGRGRGNQPQHF. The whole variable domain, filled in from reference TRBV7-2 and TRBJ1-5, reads GAGVSQSPSNKVTEKGKDVELRCDPISGHTALYWYRQSLGQGLEFLIYFQGNSAPDKSGLPSDRFSAERTGGSVSTLTIQRTQQEDSAVYLCASSLDRGRGRGNQPQHFGDGTRLSIL.

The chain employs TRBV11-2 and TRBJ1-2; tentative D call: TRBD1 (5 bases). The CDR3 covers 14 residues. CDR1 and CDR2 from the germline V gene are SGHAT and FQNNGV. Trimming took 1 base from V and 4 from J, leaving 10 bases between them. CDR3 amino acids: CASSLAGHPYGYTF. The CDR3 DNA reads TGTGCCAGCAGCTTAGCTGGACACCCCTATGGCTACACCTTC.

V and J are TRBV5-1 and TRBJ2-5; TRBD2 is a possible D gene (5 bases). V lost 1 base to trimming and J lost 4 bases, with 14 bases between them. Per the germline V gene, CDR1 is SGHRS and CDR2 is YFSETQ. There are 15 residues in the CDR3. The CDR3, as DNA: TGCGCCAGCAGCTTGCGACGGGGTAGTAGAGAGACCCAGTACTTC. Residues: CASSLRRGSRETQYF.

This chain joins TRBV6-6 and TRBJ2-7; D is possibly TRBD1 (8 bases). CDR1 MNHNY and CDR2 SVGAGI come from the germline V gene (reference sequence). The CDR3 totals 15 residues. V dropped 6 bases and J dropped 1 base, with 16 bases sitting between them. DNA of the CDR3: TGTGCCAGCAGCACAGGGGGGGGAGGTTCCTACGAGCAGTACTTC. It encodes CASSTGGGGSYEQYF.

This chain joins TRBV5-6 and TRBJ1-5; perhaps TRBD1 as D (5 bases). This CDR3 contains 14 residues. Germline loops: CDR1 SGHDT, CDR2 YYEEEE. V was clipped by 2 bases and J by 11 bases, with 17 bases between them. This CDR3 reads CASSFFAAGGAQHF. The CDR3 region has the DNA TGTGCCAGCAGCTTTTTCGCCGCGGGGGGGGCCCAGCATTTT.

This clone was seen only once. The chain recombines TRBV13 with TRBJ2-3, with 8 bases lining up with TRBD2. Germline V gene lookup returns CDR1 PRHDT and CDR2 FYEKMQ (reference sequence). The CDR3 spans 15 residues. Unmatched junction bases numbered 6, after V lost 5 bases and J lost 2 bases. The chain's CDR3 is CASSPAGAYTDTQYF. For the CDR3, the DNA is TGTGCCAGCAGCCCAGCGGGAGCCTACACAGATACGCAGTATTTT.

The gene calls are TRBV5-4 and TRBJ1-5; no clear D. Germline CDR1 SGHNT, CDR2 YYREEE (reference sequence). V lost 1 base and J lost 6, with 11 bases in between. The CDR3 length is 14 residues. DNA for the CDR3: TGTGCCAGCAGCTTGCGAGGGAGTCCTCAGCCCCAGCATTTT. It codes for CASSLRGSPQPQHF.

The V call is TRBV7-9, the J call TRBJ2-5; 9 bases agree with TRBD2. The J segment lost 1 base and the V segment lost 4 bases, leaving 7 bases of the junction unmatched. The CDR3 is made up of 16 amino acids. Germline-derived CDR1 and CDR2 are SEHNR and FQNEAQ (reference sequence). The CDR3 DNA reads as TGTGCCAGCAGCTCGAGGACTAGCGCCTTCCAAGAGACCCAGTACTTC. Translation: CASSSRTSAFQETQYF.

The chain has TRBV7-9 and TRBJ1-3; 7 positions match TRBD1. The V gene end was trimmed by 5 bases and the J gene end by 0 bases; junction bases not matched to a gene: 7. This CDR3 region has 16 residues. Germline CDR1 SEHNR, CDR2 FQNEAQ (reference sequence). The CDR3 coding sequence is TGTGCCAGCAGCCAGGGGGGCCGGTACTCTGGAAACACCATATATTTT. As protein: CASSQGGRYSGNTIYF.